Listed here are 20 T cell receptor beta chains from one sample, sequenced in a study of CD8 T cells in ankylosing spondylitis. TCRdb re-derived calls from the 5' RACE reads in MiXCR, one entry per CDR3 protein. The table has about 300,000 distinct CDR3 sequences, around 10% seen once. Sequencing input: blood, either unsorted or a sorted T cell fraction (not recorded which). These receptors all come from a female donor with ankylosing spondylitis or in good health (not recorded which).

This clonotype was detected many times. The chain links TRBV5-6 to TRBJ1-6; 7 bases line up with TRBD1. V was pared by 2 bases and J by 8 bases, with 4 bases of the junction left unmatched. Germline CDR1 is SGHDT and CDR2 is YYEEEE. CDR3 size: 14 residues. DNA for the CDR3: TGTGCCAGCAGCTTAGGGACAGACTATTCACCCCTCCACTTT. Amino acids: CASSLGTDYSPLHF.

Note on this clonotype: This may stem from a read error, because a much larger clone lies one nucleotide away. The J gene is TRBJ1-3, the V gene TRBV6-1; D is unclear. The CDR3 totals 14 residues. Germline V lookup: CDR1 MNHNS, CDR2 SASEGT. CDR3 residues: CVSSTHGSGNTIYF. CDR3 in DNA: TGTGTCAGCAGCACACACGGCTCTGGAAACACCATATATTTT.

The gene calls are TRBV5-1 and TRBJ2-1, with 8 bases identical to TRBD1. This CDR3 has 15 amino acids. CDR1 and CDR2 (germline): SGHRS, YFSETQ. J lost 8 bases, V lost 0 bases, and 7 bases had no gene match. This CDR3 reads CASSLDRGDVDEQFF. For the CDR3, the DNA is TGCGCCAGCAGCTTGGACAGGGGGGATGTGGATGAGCAGTTCTTC.

At least ten counts were recorded for this clonotype. V is TRBV5-1 and J is TRBJ2-7; no clear D. This CDR3 has 14 amino acids. Trimming pared 4 bases from V and 0 bases from J, leaving 11 bases between. Germline CDR1 SGHRS, CDR2 YFSETQ. The CDR3 protein is CASSPLPPSYEQYF. As DNA, the CDR3 is TGCGCCAGCAGCCCTCTCCCCCCCTCCTACGAGCAGTACTTC.

This clonotype was counted many times. The chain links TRBV7-9 to TRBJ1-6, with D maybe TRBD1 (6 bases). Trimming took 2 bases from V and 6 from J, leaving 14 bases between them. The germline V gene has CDR1 SEHNR and CDR2 FQNEAQ (reference sequence). The CDR3 loop spans 16 amino acids. CDR3 nucleotides: TGTGCCAGCAGCTTAAGTTCGGTGGGGGCTAATTCACCCCTCCACTTT. Its protein is CASSLSSVGANSPLHF.

This clonotype was observed a few times. A much larger clone differs by one base, so this may be a read error. V gene TRBV20-1 combines with J gene TRBJ2-3; the match to TRBD2 covers 13 bases. Germline CDR1 reads DFQATT; CDR2 reads SNEGSKA (reference sequence). The CDR3 runs 17 residues. The CDR3 loop is CCARVTSGGLGTDTQYF. The DNA for the CDR3 is TGCTGTGCTAGGGTGACTAGCGGGGGGCTGGGCACAGATACGCAGTATTTT.

This clonotype showed up many times. V usage is TRBV10-3 and J usage is TRBJ2-6; a possible D gene is TRBD1 (6 bases). Trimming stripped 8 bases from V and 3 bases from J, with 8 bases between. Germline V gene sequence: CDR1 ENHRY, CDR2 SYGVKD. There are 13 residues in the CDR3. The CDR3 spells CAIPGVGANVLTF. The CDR3 coding sequence is TGTGCCATCCCAGGGGTTGGGGCCAACGTCCTGACTTTC.

This sequence joins TRBV5-1 and TRBJ2-7; TRBD2 might be the D (5 bases). Trimming took 6 bases from V and 3 from J, leaving 13 bases between them. This CDR3 has 13 amino acids. From germline, CDR1 is SGHRS and CDR2 YFSETQ. The CDR3 reads CASNMDGNYEQYF. As DNA, the CDR3 is TGCGCCAGCAACATGGACGGGAACTACGAGCAGTACTTC. The full variable domain, in which reference TRBV5-1 and TRBJ2-7 provide the parts outside the CDR3, is KAGVTQTPRYLIKTRGQQVTLSCSPISGHRSVSWYQQTPGQGLQFLFEYFSETQRNKGNFPGRFSGRQFSNSRSEMNVSTLELGDSALYLCASNMDGNYEQYFGPGTRLTVT.

This clonotype was detected a few times. The chain employs TRBV28 and TRBJ1-5, with a tentative D call TRBD1 (5 bases). The CDR3 sequence is 17 residues long. Germline lookup yields CDR1 MDHEN and CDR2 SYDVKM. The V and J ends lost 5 bases and 2 bases respectively, with 19 bases between them. The CDR3 spells CASSGVFGTGGNQPQHF. The CDR3 bases are TGTGCCAGCAGTGGGGTATTCGGTACGGGGGGCAATCAGCCCCAGCATTTT.

The chain is built from TRBV7-9 and TRBJ1-1, with D possibly TRBD1 on 6 matching bases. The V end lost 4 bases, the J end lost 5 bases, and 17 bases lay between the germline ends. Germline CDR1 SEHNR, CDR2 FQNEAQ (reference sequence). This CDR3 comprises 15 residues. In nucleotides, the CDR3 is TGTGCCAGCAGCTCGGCCCGCGGGGGCCATACTGAAGCTTTCTTT. Residues: CASSSARGGHTEAFF.

This clonotype was recorded many times. The chain combines TRBV11-1 with TRBJ2-1; the D call may be TRBD1 or TRBD2 (5 bases each). Germline loops: CDR1 SGHAT, CDR2 FQDESV (reference sequence). This CDR3 contains 14 residues. V was shortened by 3 bases and J by 5 bases, with 11 bases between the two germline ends. CDR3 sequence: CASSFMGRDNEQFF. CDR3 bases: TGTGCCAGCAGCTTTATGGGACGGGACAATGAGCAGTTCTTC.

Ten or more counts support this clonotype. The J gene is TRBJ2-7, the V gene TRBV7-9, with D perhaps matching TRBD2 (6 bases). CDR1 and CDR2 (germline): SEHNR, FQNEAQ (reference sequence). V was trimmed by 1 base and J by 3 bases, leaving 10 bases between them. The CDR3 is 14 residues long. CDR3 in DNA: TGTGCCAGCAGCTTAGACGGGACTTTCTACGAGCAGTACTTC. Translation gives CASSLDGTFYEQYF.

This clonotype was counted between two and nine times. This rearrangement joins TRBV4-2 to TRBJ2-7; 9 bases agree with TRBD1. The CDR3 is 16 residues long. Germline CDR1 LGHNA, CDR2 YNFKEQ. V shed 1 base, J shed 2 bases, and the junction held 6 bases outside the gene matches. CDR3 in DNA: TGTGCCAGCAGCCAAGGTGACGGGACAGGGACCTACGAGCAGTACTTC. Protein sequence: CASSQGDGTGTYEQYF.

This clonotype was observed at least ten times. The rearrangement links TRBV4-2 to TRBJ2-3; TRBD2 matches 7 bases. CDR1 and CDR2 (germline): LGHNA, YNFKEQ. V trimming: 3 bases; J trimming: 2 bases; junction bases outside the gene matches: 8. The CDR3 length is 16 residues. This chain's CDR3 is CASSQSLALLTDTQYF. The CDR3 DNA sequence: TGTGCCAGCAGCCAGTCACTAGCGCTCCTCACAGATACGCAGTATTTT.

This clonotype appeared many times. CDR3 sequence reads: CSVAPTGLDIQYF. In DNA form, the CDR3 reads TGCAGCGTTGCTCCCACAGGTCTCGACATTCAGTACTTC. The genes are TRBV29-1 and TRBJ2-4; D perhaps matches TRBD1 (5 bases). Germline V gene lookup returns CDR1 SQVTM and CDR2 ANQGSEA. This CDR3 is 13 amino acids long. The V end lost 4 bases, the J end lost 8 bases, and 15 bases lay between the germline ends. The entire variable domain, with the rest obtained from reference TRBV29-1 and TRBJ2-4, is as follows: SAVISQKPSRDICQRGTSLTIQCQVDSQVTMMFWYRQQPGQSLTLIATANQGSEATYESGFVIDKFPISRPNLTFSTLTVSNMSPEDSSIYLCSVAPTGLDIQYFGAGTRLSVL.

The chain carries TRBV20-1 and TRBJ2-3; D gene ambiguous. The CDR3 totals 13 residues. The V end lost 5 bases, the J end lost 2 bases, and 11 bases lay between the germline ends. Germline assignment: CDR1 DFQATT and CDR2 SNEGSKA (reference sequence). CDR3 DNA: TGCAGTGCTCCACAGTCCCTCACAGATACGCAGTATTTT. This translates into CSAPQSLTDTQYF.

This clonotype has at least ten counts. The rearrangement joins TRBV5-1 to TRBJ1-6; D is unclear. The germline V gene encodes CDR1 SGHRS and CDR2 YFSETQ. V lost 4 bases, J lost 5 bases, and 13 bases lay in between. The CDR3 loop spans 15 amino acids. This CDR3 reads CASSGQDGHNSPLHF. The CDR3 DNA reads as TGCGCCAGCAGCGGGCAGGACGGCCATAATTCACCCCTCCACTTT.

This clonotype was observed at least ten times. V is TRBV4-3 and J is TRBJ2-7; D could derive from TRBD1 or TRBD2 (5 bases each). The ends were cut back, 4 bases at V and 0 bases at J, with 10 bases in the middle. Germline CDR1 LGHNA, CDR2 YSLEER. The CDR3 loop spans 14 amino acids. The CDR3 is CASSPGLGSYEQYF. The CDR3 DNA is TGCGCCAGCAGCCCGGGGCTAGGCTCCTACGAGCAGTACTTC.

This clonotype was found many times. The rearrangement joins TRBV29-1 to TRBJ2-3; 10 bases line up with TRBD1. V gave up 0 bases and J gave up 8 bases; unmatched junction bases: 5. The CDR3 contains 14 residues. Germline assignment: CDR1 SQVTM and CDR2 ANQGSEA. CDR3 in DNA: TGCAGCGTTGAAGACGACAGGGGGCTTGGTACGCAGTATTTT. This encodes CSVEDDRGLGTQYF.

Many counts were recorded for this clonotype. The J gene is TRBJ2-2, the V gene TRBV7-2, with TRBD1 matching over 7 bases. J was trimmed by 2 bases and V by 5 bases; bases with no gene match: 8. The CDR3 has 16 residues. Germline V gene data show CDR1 as SGHTA and CDR2 as FQGNSA. The CDR3 loop reads CASSPTGIGNTGELFF. The CDR3 bases are TGTGCCAGCAGCCCGACAGGGATCGGTAACACCGGGGAGCTGTTTTTT.